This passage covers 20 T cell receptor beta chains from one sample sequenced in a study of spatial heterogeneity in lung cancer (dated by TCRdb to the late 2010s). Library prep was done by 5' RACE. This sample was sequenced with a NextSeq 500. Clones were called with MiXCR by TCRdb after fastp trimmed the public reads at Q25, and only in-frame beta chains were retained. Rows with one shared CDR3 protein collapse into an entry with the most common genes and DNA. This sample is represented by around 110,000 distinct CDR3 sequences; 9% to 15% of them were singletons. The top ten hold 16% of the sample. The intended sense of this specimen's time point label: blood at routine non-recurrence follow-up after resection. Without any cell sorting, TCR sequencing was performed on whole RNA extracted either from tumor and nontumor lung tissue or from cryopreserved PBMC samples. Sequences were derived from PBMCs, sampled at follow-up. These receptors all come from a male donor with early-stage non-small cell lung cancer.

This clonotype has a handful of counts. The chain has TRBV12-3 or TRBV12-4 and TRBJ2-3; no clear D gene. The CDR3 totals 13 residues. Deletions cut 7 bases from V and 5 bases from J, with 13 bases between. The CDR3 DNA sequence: TGTGCCAGCACCCTCACATCTGGAGATACGCAGTATTTT. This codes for CASTLTSGDTQYF.

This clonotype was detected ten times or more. The CDR3 DNA reads TGTGCCAGCAGAAGGACAGGGGGGAAAAACATTCAGTACTTC. Its protein product is CASRRTGGKNIQYF. The V and J genes are TRBV6-1 and TRBJ2-4; 10 bases line up with TRBD1. Trimming took 6 bases from V and 4 from J; bases not matched to a gene: 3. Per germline, CDR1 MNHNS and CDR2 SASEGT. The CDR3 totals 14 residues.

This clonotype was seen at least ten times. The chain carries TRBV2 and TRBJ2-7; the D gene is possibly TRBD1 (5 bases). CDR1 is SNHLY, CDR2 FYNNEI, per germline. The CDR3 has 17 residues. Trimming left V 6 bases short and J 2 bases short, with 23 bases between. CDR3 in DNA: TGTGCCAGCAGCCTCATAATGGGGCGGTACAAACCCTACGAGCAGTACTTC. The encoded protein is CASSLIMGRYKPYEQYF.

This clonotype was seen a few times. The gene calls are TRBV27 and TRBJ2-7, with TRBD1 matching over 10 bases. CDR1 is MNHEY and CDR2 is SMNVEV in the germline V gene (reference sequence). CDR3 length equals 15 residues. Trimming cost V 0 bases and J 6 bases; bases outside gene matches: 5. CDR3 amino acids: CASSLSGTGVGEQYF. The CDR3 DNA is TGTGCCAGCAGTTTATCCGGGACAGGGGTGGGCGAGCAGTACTTC.

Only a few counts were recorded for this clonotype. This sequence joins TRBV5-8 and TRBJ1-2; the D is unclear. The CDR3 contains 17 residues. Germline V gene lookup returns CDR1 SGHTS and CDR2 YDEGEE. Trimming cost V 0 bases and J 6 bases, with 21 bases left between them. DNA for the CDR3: TGTGCCAGCAGCTTGGGGTTGCAGGCTTGGTTAGGGCATGGCTACACCTTC. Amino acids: CASSLGLQAWLGHGYTF.

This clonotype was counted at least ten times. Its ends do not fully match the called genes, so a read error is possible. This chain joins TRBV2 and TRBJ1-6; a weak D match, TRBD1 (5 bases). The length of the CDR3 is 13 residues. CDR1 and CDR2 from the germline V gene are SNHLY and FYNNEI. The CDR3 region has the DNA TGTGCCAGCAGGGAAGACAGAAATTCACCCCTCCACTTT. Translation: CASREDRNSPLHF.

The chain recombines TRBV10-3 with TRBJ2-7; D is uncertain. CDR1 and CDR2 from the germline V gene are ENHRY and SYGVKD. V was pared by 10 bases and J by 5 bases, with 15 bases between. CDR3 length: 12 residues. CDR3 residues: CATNNMVDEQYF. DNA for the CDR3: TGTGCCACAAACAATATGGTCGACGAGCAGTACTTC.

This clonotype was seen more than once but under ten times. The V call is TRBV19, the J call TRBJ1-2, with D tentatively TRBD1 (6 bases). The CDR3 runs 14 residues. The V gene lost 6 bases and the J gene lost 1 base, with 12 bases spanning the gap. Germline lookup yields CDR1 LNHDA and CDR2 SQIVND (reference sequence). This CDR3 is CASSKGQDNYGYTF. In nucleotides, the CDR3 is TGTGCCAGTAGCAAGGGACAAGATAACTATGGCTACACCTTC.

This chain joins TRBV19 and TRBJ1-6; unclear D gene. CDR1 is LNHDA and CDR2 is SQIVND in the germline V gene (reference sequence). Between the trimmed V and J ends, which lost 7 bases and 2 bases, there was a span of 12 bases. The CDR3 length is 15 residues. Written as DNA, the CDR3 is TGTGCCAGTACGGACCACCGCCCCTATAATTCACCCCTCCACTTT. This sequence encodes CASTDHRPYNSPLHF.

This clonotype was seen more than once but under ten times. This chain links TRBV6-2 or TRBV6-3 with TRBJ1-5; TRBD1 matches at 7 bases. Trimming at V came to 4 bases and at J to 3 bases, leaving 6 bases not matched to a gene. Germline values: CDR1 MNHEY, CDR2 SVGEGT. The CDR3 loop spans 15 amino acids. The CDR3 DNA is TGTGCCAGCAGTTTCAACAGGGGAACCAATCAGCCCCAGCATTTT. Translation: CASSFNRGTNQPQHF.

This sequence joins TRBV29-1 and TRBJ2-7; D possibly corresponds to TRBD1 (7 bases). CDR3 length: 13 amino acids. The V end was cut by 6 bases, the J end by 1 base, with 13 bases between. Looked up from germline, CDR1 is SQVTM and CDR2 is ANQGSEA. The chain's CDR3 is CSVAGQNSYEQYF. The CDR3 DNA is TGCAGCGTCGCGGGACAGAATTCCTACGAGCAGTACTTC.

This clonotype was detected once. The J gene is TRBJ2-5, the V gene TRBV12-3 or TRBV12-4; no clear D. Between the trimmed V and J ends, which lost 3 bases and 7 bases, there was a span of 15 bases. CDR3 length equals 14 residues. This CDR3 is CASSFTGPPGTQYF. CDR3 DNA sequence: TGTGCCAGCAGTTTCACCGGACCCCCAGGGACCCAGTACTTC.

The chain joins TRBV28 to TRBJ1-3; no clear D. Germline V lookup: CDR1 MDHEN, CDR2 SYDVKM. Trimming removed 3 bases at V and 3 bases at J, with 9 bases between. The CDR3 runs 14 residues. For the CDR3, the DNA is TGTGCCAGCAGTTTCAACAGCGATGGAAACACCATATATTTT. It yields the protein CASSFNSDGNTIYF.

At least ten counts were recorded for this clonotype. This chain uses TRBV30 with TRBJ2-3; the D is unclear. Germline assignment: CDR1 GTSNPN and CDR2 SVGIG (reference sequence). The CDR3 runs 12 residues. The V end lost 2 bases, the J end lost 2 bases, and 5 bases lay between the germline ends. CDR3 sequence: CAWSPTTDTQYF. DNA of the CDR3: TGTGCCTGGAGTCCCACCACAGATACGCAGTATTTT.

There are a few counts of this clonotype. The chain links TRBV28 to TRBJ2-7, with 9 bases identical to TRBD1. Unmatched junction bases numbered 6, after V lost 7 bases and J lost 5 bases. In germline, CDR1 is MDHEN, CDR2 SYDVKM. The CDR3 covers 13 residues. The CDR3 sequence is CASIGQGRNEQYF. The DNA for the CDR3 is TGTGCCAGCATTGGACAGGGGCGCAACGAGCAGTACTTC.

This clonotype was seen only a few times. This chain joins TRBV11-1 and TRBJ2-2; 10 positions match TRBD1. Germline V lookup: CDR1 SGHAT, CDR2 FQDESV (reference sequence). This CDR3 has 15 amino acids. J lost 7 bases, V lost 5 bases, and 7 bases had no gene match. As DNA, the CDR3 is TGTGCCAGCAGCCGACAGGGGGCGAAGGTCGGGGAGCTGTTTTTT. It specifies CASSRQGAKVGELFF.

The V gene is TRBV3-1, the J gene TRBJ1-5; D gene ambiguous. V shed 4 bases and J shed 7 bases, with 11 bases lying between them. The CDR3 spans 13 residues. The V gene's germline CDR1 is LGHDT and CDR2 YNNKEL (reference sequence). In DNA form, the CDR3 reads TGTGCCAGCAGCCTCGCGGGCTTGCAGCCCCAGCATTTT. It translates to CASSLAGLQPQHF.

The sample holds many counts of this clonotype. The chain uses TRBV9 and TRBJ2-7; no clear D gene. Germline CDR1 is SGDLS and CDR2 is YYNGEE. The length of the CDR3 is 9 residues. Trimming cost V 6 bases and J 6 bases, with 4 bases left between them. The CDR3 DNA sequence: TGTGCCAGCATTGGCGAGCAGTACTTC. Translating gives CASIGEQYF.

The CDR3 DNA reads as TGTGCCAGTAGTATTGGCCAATTCTATGGCTACACCTTC. Its translation is CASSIGQFYGYTF. This chain uses TRBV19 with TRBJ1-2; D is unresolved. Per the germline V gene, CDR1 is LNHDA and CDR2 is SQIVND (reference sequence). The CDR3 extends over 13 amino acids. Trimming stripped 3 bases from V and 4 bases from J, with 9 bases between.

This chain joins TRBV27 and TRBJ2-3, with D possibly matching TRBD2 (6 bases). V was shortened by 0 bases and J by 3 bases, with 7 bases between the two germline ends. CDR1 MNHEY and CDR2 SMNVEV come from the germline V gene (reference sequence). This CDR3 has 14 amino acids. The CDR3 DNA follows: TGTGCCAGCAGTTTATCTGGACTAACAGATACGCAGTATTTT. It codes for CASSLSGLTDTQYF.